This T cell receptor (beta chain) comes out of a study of cytomegalovirus exposure and HLA in healthy donors. Study conclusions and caveats: Confirmation in vitro established that a few CMV-associated chains were specific for CMV antigens. Reports credit the classifier with highly specific, highly sensitive diagnosis of cytomegalovirus status. Whilst most TCR sequences proved rare, a subset of public TCRs occurred across many donors. The authors enumerated roughly 160 TCR beta chains as linked to cytomegalovirus.

CDR1 and CDR2 from the germline V gene are SGHRS and YFSETQ. There are 18 residues in the CDR3. The ends lost 0 bases at V and 2 bases at J; junction bases unmatched: 12. This clone has just a few counts. Its antigen is unknown. The protocol was immunoSEQ multiplex PCR, while the TCRdb copy is restricted to in-frame clones and leaves out a portion. Of about 140,000 clones in the sample, roughly 86% were seen once. Sequencing input: PBMCs. The TCR originated in a man between 18 and 35 years old in good health and CMV-seropositive. The chain is built from TRBV5-1 and TRBJ1-1, with 8 bases aligning to TRBD1. CDR3 loop: CASSLGTTDRVANTEAFF. DNA for the CDR3: TGCGCCAGCAGCTTGGGGACCACGGACAGGGTAGCAAACACTGAAGCTTTCTTT.